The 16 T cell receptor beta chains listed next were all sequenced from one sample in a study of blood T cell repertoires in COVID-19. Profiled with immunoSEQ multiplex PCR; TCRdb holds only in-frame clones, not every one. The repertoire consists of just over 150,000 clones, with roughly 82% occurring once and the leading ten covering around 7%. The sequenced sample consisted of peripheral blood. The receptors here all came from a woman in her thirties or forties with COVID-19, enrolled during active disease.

The CDR3 DNA sequence: TGTGCCAGCAGCTCGGGGACAGCCCCCTGGGGCACTGAAGCTTTCTTT. Protein product: CASSSGTAPWGTEAFF. The J gene is TRBJ1-1, the V gene TRBV5-4; the match to TRBD1 covers 7 bases. The V and J ends lost 3 bases and 4 bases, in that order; junction bases with no gene match: 12. Germline V gene sequence: CDR1 SGHNT, CDR2 YYREEE (reference sequence). CDR3 length: 16 residues.

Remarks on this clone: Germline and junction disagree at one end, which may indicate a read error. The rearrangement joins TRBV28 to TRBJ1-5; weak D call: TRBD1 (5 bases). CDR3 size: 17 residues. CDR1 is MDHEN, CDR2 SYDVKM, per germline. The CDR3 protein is CASSFQGAGRSKQPQHF. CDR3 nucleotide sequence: TGTGCCAGCAGTTTTCAAGGGGCCGGACGGAGCAAACAGCCCCAGCATTTT.

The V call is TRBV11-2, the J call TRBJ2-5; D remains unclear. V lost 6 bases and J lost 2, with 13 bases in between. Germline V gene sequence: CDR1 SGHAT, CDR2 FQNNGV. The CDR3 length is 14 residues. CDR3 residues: CASRNAGWQETQYF. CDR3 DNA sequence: TGTGCCAGCAGAAACGCCGGGTGGCAAGAGACCCAGTACTTC.

CDR3 nucleotides: TGTGCCAGCAGCCTAGCGGGACTAGCGGGAGCGGGTGAGCAGTTCTTC. Encoded protein: CASSLAGLAGAGEQFF. The J gene is TRBJ2-1, the V gene TRBV5-4; 14 bases agree with TRBD2. The CDR3 totals 16 residues. V was clipped by 4 bases and J by 9 bases; unmatched bases: 9. Germline V gene data show CDR1 as SGHNT and CDR2 as YYREEE (reference sequence).

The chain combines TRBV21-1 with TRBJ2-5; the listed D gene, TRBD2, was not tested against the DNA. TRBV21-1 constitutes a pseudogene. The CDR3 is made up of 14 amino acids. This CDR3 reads CASSKRGGQETQYF. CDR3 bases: TGTGCCAGCAGCAAAAGAGGCGGTCAAGAGACCCAGTACTTC.

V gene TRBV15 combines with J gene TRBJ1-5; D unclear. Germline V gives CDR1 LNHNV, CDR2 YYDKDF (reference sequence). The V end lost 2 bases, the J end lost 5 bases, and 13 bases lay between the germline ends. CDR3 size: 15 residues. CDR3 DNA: TGTGCCACCAGCAGAACTGAGGGAATGGATCAGCCCCAGCATTTT. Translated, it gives CATSRTEGMDQPQHF.

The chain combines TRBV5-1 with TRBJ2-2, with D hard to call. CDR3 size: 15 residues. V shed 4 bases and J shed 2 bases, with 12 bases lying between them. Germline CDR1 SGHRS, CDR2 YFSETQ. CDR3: CASSPEARNTGELFF. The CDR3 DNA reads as TGCGCCAGCAGCCCAGAAGCGAGAAACACCGGGGAGCTGTTTTTT.

For the CDR3, the DNA is TGTGCCAGCAGCTCACCTAGGGGCCCTAGCGTTACACCCTACAATGAGCAGTTCTTC. This translates into CASSSPRGPSVTPYNEQFF. The chain couples TRBV7-9 to TRBJ2-1; D might be TRBD2 (6 bases). The CDR3 contains 19 residues. Germline values: CDR1 SEHNR, CDR2 FQNEAQ (reference sequence). V dropped 4 bases and J dropped 2 bases, with 24 bases sitting between them.

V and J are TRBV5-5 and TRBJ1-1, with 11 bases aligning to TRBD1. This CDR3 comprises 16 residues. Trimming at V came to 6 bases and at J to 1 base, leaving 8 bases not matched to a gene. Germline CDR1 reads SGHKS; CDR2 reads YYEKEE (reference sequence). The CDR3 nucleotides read TGTGCCAGCAACTACGGACAGGGGGCGAGGAACACTGAAGCTTTCTTT. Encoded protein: CASNYGQGARNTEAFF.

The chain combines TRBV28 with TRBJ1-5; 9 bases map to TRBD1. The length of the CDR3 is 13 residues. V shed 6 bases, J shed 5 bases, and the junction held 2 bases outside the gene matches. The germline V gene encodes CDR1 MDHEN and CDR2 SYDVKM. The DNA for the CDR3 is TGTGCCAGCAGGACAGGGGGATATCAGCCCCAGCATTTT. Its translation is CASRTGGYQPQHF.

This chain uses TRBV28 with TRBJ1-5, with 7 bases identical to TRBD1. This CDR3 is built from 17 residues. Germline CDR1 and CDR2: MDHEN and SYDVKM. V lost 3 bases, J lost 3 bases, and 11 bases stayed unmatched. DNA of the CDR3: TGTGCCAGCAGTTTTAACGGGACAGAGGGGGTCAATCAGCCCCAGCATTTT. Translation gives CASSFNGTEGVNQPQHF.

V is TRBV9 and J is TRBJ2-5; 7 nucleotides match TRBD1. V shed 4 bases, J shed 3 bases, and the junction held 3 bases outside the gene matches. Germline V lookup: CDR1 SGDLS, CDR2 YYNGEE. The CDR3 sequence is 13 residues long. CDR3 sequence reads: CASSRDSKETQYF. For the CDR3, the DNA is TGTGCCAGCAGCCGGGACAGCAAAGAGACCCAGTACTTC.

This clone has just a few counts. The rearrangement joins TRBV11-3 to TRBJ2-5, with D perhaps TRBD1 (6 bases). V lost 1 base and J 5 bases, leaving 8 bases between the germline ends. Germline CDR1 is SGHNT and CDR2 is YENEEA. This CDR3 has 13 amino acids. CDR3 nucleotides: TGTGCCAGCAGCTTAGGTCAGGGGGAGACCCAGTACTTC. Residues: CASSLGQGETQYF.

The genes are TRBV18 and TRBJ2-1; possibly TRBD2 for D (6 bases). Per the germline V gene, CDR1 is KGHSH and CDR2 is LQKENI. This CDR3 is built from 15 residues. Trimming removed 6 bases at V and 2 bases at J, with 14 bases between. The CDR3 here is CASSPQVAAYNEQFF. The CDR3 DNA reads TGTGCCAGCTCCCCCCAAGTAGCGGCCTACAATGAGCAGTTCTTC. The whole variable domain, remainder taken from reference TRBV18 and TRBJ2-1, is NAGVMQNPRHLVRRRGQEARLRCSPMKGHSHVYWYRQLPEEGLKFMVYLQKENIIDESGMPKERFSAEFPKEGPSILRIQQVVRGDSAAYFCASSPQVAAYNEQFFGPGTRLTVL.

The CDR3 reads CASSGLWGGGKNIQYF. The CDR3 DNA reads TGTGCCAGCAGTGGGTTGTGGGGGGGTGGCAAAAACATTCAGTACTTC. The J gene is TRBJ2-4, the V gene TRBV6-1; 7 nucleotides match TRBD2. V gave up 4 bases and J gave up 3 bases; unmatched junction bases: 9. Germline CDR1 MNHNS, CDR2 SASEGT. This CDR3 is built from 16 residues.

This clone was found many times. The DNA of the CDR3 is TGTGCCAGCAGTGAAATCACAGGCCCCAACTATGGCTACACCTTC. This translates into CASSEITGPNYGYTF. The chain carries TRBV6-1 and TRBJ1-2; D might be TRBD1 (5 bases). The V gene's germline CDR1 is MNHNS and CDR2 SASEGT. Trimming took 2 bases from V and 2 from J, leaving 12 bases between them. The length of the CDR3 is 15 residues.